The clone carrying this T cell receptor beta chain was recorded at least ten times. From RNA transcripts, TCR beta CDR3 regions were amplified. The HTBI primer set served for first-round RT-PCR of the TCR CDR3. TCRdb re-derived calls from the multiplex PCR reads in MiXCR, one entry per CDR3 protein. The sample lists 360,000 or so distinct CDR3 sequences; about 15% were seen once. These data come from a study of T cells in Graves' hyperthyroidism and ophthalmopathy. Germline lookup yields CDR1 SQVTM and CDR2 ANQGSEA. The CDR3 has 13 amino acids. Trimming removed 6 bases from V and 0 bases from J; junction bases left unmatched: 5.

The receptor was derived from a woman between 55 and 75 years old with Graves' ophthalmopathy. The specimen was blood. The chain couples TRBV29-1 to TRBJ2-7; 7 bases are shared with TRBD1. The CDR3 DNA reads TGCAGCGTGAGACAGGGTGGCTCCTACGAGCAGTACTTC. Translated, it gives CSVRQGGSYEQYF.